These T cell receptor beta chains were read from a single sample in a study of blood T cell repertoires in COVID-19. TCRdb keeps only in-frame clones here, not all; method: immunoSEQ multiplex PCR. This sample carries under 200,000 clones, around 90% of them seen once, and the ten largest clones take approximately 0.5%. Sequencing input: peripheral blood. Receptors were obtained from a man aged 50 to 60 with acute or convalescent COVID-19. CDR3s include the opening cysteine and the closing phenylalanine or tryptophan. A D gene is named only where the DNA matches it firmly. Clone size is not always given. Where it is, it says once, few, many or a class for expanded clones.

.,.,TRBV11-2,TRBJ2-7,TGTGCCACCCCCGGGCCCGGGGGAAGGGAGCAGTACTTC,CATPGPGGREQYF
.,TRBD1,TRBV9,TRBJ1-4,TGTGCCAGCAGCGGCTCCGGGACAGGGGGCGAAAAACTGTTTTTT,CASSGSGTGGEKLFF
.,TRBD2,TRBV3-1/TRBV3-2,TRBJ2-7,TGTGCCAGCAGCCACCTCTTGGGGACTAGCGGATTCTCCTACGAGCAGTACTTC,CASSHLLGTSGFSYEQYF
.,.,TRBV7-8,TRBJ2-5,TGTGCCAGCAGCTTACTTCCACTAGGTACCCAGTACTTC,CASSLLPLGTQYF
.,TRBD2,TRBV10-2,TRBJ2-5,TGCGCCAGCAGTGAGTCAGGGACTAGCGGGGTTGGGGAGACCCAGTACTTC,CASSESGTSGVGETQYF
.,TRBD1,TRBV11-1,TRBJ1-1,TGTGCCAGCAGCTCCCCCGGGACAGGGGTTGGTGAAGCTTTCTTT,CASSSPGTGVGEAFF
.,TRBD2,TRBV7-2,TRBJ2-1,TGTGCCAGCAGCTTGTGGGGGGGGAGTTACAATGAGCAGTTCTTC,CASSLWGGSYNEQFF
.,.,TRBV5-1,TRBJ1-6,TGCGCCAGCAGCTTGGATATCGGGCAGGGCCAGGGGAATTCACCCCTCCACTTT,CASSLDIGQGQGNSPLHF
.,.,TRBV9,TRBJ1-6,TGTGCCAGCAGCGTAGCCGTATCGGGCAGGGGCAATTCACCCCTCCACTTT,CASSVAVSGRGNSPLHF
.,.,TRBV12-5,TRBJ2-3,TGTGCTAGTGGTTTCGGACAGTCTAGCACAGATACGCAGTATTTT,CASGFGQSSTDTQYF
once,.,TRBV7-9,TRBJ2-1,TGTGCCAGCAGCCTTCTAGCGCCCTCCTACAATGAGCAGTTCTTC,CASSLLAPSYNEQFF
.,TRBD2,TRBV7-9,TRBJ2-1,TGTGCCAGCAGCTTAGGCGGCGGGGGGCGAAATGAGCAGTTCTTC,CASSLGGGGRNEQFF
.,TRBD2,TRBV3-1/TRBV3-2,TRBJ2-2,TGTGCCAGCAGCCAAGGGTCAGCGGGAGGGCCGACCGGGGAGCTGTTTTTT,CASSQGSAGGPTGELFF
once,TRBD2,TRBV28,TRBJ2-1,TGTGCCAGCAGGTCCTCTAGCGGGGAGACCTACAATGAGCAGTTCTTC,CASRSSSGETYNEQFF